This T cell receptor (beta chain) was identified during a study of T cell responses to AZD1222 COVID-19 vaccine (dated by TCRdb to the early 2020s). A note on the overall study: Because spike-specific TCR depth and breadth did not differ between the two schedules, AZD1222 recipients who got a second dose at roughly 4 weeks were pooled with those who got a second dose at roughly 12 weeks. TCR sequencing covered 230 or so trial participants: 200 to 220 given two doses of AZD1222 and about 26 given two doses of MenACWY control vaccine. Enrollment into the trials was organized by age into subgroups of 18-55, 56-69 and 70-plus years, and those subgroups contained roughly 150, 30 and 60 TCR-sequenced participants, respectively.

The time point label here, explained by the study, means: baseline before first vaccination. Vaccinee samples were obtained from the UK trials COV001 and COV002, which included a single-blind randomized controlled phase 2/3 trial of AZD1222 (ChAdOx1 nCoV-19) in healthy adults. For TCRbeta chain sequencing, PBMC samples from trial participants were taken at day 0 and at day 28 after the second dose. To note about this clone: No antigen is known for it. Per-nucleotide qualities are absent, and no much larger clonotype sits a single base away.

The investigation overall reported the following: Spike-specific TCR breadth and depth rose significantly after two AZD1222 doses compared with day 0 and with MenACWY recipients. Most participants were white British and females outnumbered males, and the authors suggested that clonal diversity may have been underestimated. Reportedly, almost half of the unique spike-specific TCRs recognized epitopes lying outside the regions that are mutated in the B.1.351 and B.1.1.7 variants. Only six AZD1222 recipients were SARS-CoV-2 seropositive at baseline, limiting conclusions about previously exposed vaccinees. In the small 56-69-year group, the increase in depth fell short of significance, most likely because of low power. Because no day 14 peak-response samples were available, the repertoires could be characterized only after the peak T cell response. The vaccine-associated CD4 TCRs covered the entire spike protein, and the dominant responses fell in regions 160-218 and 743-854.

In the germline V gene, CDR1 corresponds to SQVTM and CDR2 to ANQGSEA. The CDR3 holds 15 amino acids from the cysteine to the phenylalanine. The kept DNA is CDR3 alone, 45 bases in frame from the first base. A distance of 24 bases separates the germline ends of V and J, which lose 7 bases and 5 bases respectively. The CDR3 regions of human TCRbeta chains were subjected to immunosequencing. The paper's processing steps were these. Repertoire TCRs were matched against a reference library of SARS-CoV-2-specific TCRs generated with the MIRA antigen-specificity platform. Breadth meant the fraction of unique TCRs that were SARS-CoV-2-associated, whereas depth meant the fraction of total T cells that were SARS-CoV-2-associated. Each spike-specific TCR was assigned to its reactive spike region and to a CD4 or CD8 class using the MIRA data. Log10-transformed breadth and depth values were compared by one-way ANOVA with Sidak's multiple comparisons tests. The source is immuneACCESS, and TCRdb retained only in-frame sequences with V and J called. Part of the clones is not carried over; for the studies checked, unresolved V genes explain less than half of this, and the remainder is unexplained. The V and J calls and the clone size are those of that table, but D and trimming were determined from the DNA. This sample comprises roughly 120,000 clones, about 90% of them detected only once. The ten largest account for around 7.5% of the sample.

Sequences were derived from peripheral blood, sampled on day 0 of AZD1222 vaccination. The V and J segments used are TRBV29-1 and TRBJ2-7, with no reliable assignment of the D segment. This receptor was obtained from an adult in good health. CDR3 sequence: CSGLQNGRTTNEQYF. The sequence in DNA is TGCAGCGGATTGCAGAACGGAAGGACGACCAACGAGCAGTACTTC.